Below, 16 T cell receptor beta chains from the same sample are listed, as sequenced in a study of Ad26.COV2.S vaccination and SARS-CoV-2 variants. This sample's treatment: about 20 received Ad26.COV2.S at low or high dose, single or two shots; five or six received placebo; per-sample allocation not given. The investigators took samples on day 63 after the first vaccine or placebo injection. Measured with immunoSEQ multiplex PCR; TCRdb has only the in-frame clones, and not every one. Among fewer than 800,000 clones listed, about 90% were seen once. The sequenced sample was peripheral blood, obtained in a trial of Ad26.COV2.S vaccine versus placebo. Source of these receptors: a person aged 18-65 years who received the Ad26.COV2.S COVID-19 vaccine or a placebo.

This sequence joins TRBV12-3 or TRBV12-4 and TRBJ2-7; D could derive from TRBD1 or TRBD2 (5 bases each). V was clipped by 3 bases and J by 13 bases, with 13 bases between them. The CDR3 extends over 11 amino acids. The CDR3 loop is CASSFRGRTYF. For the CDR3, the DNA is TGTGCCAGCAGTTTTCGGGGACGTACCTACTTC.

The chain combines TRBV4-3 with TRBJ2-5; unclear D gene. There are 14 residues in the CDR3. V lost 0 bases to trimming and J lost 0 bases, with 5 bases between them. CDR1 and CDR2 (germline): LGHNA, YSLEER. CDR3 region: CASSQDVNQETQYF. CDR3 nucleotide sequence: TGCGCCAGCAGCCAAGATGTTAACCAAGAGACCCAGTACTTC.

The CDR3 coding sequence is TGTGCCTGGAGTGTACGCCGGGGTGGGACTGAAGCTTTCTTT. As protein: CAWSVRRGGTEAFF. The chain joins TRBV30 to TRBJ1-1, with D uncertain. This CDR3 region has 14 residues. Germline CDR1 GTSNPN, CDR2 SVGIG (reference sequence). Trimming shortened V by 0 bases and J by 5 bases, and 13 bases separated the two germline ends.

The rearrangement uses TRBV7-2 and TRBJ2-7, with TRBD1 as a possible D gene (6 bases). The CDR3 loop spans 13 amino acids. From germline, CDR1 is SGHTA and CDR2 FQGNSA. V gave up 3 bases and J gave up 2 bases, with 8 bases separating them. DNA for the CDR3: TGTGCCAGCAGCTTGGGACACCCCTACGAGCAGTACTTC. It encodes CASSLGHPYEQYF. The full variable domain, rest sourced from reference TRBV7-2 and TRBJ2-7, is GAGVSQSPSNKVTEKGKDVELRCDPISGHTALYWYRQSLGQGLEFLIYFQGNSAPDKSGLPSDRFSAERTGGSVSTLTIQRTQQEDSAVYLCASSLGHPYEQYFGPGTRLTVT.

The chain carries TRBV6-2 or TRBV6-3 and TRBJ2-1, with 13 bases aligning to TRBD2. The CDR3 consists of 17 residues. The V segment lost 5 bases and the J segment 8 bases; nucleotides outside the gene matches: 12. Germline V gene lookup returns CDR1 MNHEY and CDR2 SVGEGT. The CDR3 DNA reads TGTGCCAGCAGTCAACAACTAGCGGGGGGGCCGAAGGATGAGCAGTTCTTC. Residues: CASSQQLAGGPKDEQFF.

CDR3 residues: CASSVGVGSEKLFF. The CDR3, as DNA: TGTGCCAGCAGCGTAGGGGTCGGCAGTGAAAAACTGTTTTTT. The rearrangement joins TRBV9 to TRBJ1-4; no clear D. The CDR3 is 14 amino acids. Germline CDR1 and CDR2: SGDLS and YYNGEE. The ends were cut back, 0 bases at V and 7 bases at J, with 10 bases in the middle. The full variable domain, rest sourced from reference TRBV9 and TRBJ1-4, is DSGVTQTPKHLITATGQRVTLRCSPRSGDLSVYWYQQSLDQGLQFLIQYYNGEERAKGNILERFSAQQFPDLHSELNLSSLELGDSALYFCASSVGVGSEKLFFGSGTQLSVL.

This chain uses TRBV27 with TRBJ2-1; tentative D call: TRBD2 (6 bases). Looked up from germline, CDR1 is MNHEY and CDR2 is SMNVEV (reference sequence). This CDR3 contains 15 residues. Trimming stripped 3 bases from V and 8 bases from J, with 17 bases between. CDR3 DNA sequence: TGTGCCAGCAGTTTTATCGGACAAAAGCGGGATGAGCAGTTCTTC. Its translation is CASSFIGQKRDEQFF.

The chain has TRBV3-1 (or the pseudogene TRBV3-2) and TRBJ1-3; no definite D call. This CDR3 comprises 15 residues. V lost 1 base and J 4 bases, leaving 11 bases between the germline ends. The V gene's germline CDR1 is LGHDT and CDR2 YNNKEL (reference sequence). CDR3 in DNA: TGTGCCAGCAGCCAAGTTTGGGCAACCGGAAACACCATATATTTT. Its translation: CASSQVWATGNTIYF.

This clone was observed a few times. The V call is TRBV2, the J call TRBJ1-6; a possible D gene is TRBD1 (5 bases). The CDR3 length is 13 residues. The V gene lost 9 bases and the J gene lost 10 bases, with 16 bases spanning the gap. Germline CDR1 and CDR2: SNHLY and FYNNEI. The CDR3 protein is CARGDGLKSPLHF. CDR3 coding DNA: TGTGCCAGAGGGGACGGGCTAAAATCACCCCTCCACTTT. Full variable domain (missing parts from reference TRBV2 and TRBJ1-6): EPEVTQTPSHQVTQMGQEVILRCVPISNHLYFYWYRQILGQKVEFLVSFYNNEISEKSEIFDDQFSVERPDGSNFTLKIRSTKLEDSAMYFCARGDGLKSPLHFGNGTRLTVT.

J is TRBJ1-5 and V is TRBV5-8, with D possibly matching TRBD1 (6 bases). Trimming pared 4 bases from V and 2 bases from J, leaving 19 bases between. The CDR3 spans 17 residues. CDR1 and CDR2 from the germline V gene are SGHTS and YDEGEE. The CDR3 loop is CASSADRTARGNQPQHF. In DNA, the CDR3 is TGTGCCAGCAGCGCGGACAGAACCGCTCGCGGCAATCAGCCCCAGCATTTT.

The genes are TRBV27 and TRBJ2-1, with unresolved D. V lost 8 bases and J 2 bases, leaving 13 bases between the germline ends. CDR1 MNHEY and CDR2 SMNVEV come from the germline V gene (reference sequence). This CDR3 spans 14 amino acids. CDR3 in DNA: TGTGCCAGCCACCCGTGGGAAACCTACAATGAGCAGTTCTTC. Protein sequence: CASHPWETYNEQFF.

V gene TRBV18 combines with J gene TRBJ2-7, with D perhaps matching TRBD2 (5 bases). Germline V gene sequence: CDR1 KGHSH, CDR2 LQKENI. V lost 4 bases and J 3 bases, leaving 10 bases between the germline ends. The CDR3 has 13 residues. The CDR3 coding sequence is TGTGCCAGCTCACTTACAGAGGGCTACGAGCAGTACTTC. Protein product: CASSLTEGYEQYF.

This chain links TRBV19 with TRBJ2-7; D unresolved. CDR3 length: 15 residues. Germline V gene data show CDR1 as LNHDA and CDR2 as SQIVND (reference sequence). V lost 5 bases and J 2 bases, leaving 16 bases between the germline ends. The CDR3 sequence: CASSRQPGRTYEQYF. In DNA, the CDR3 is TGTGCCAGTAGTCGCCAGCCGGGCAGGACCTACGAGCAGTACTTC.

The chain couples TRBV2 to TRBJ2-6; D possibly corresponds to TRBD1 (6 bases). The CDR3 is made up of 16 amino acids. Germline V gene data show CDR1 as SNHLY and CDR2 as FYNNEI. Trimming shortened V by 7 bases and J by 0 bases, and 13 bases separated the two germline ends. CDR3 in DNA: TGTGCCAGCAACGCCGGGACAAACTCTGGGGCCAACGTCCTGACTTTC. It translates to CASNAGTNSGANVLTF.

The V call is TRBV6-2 or TRBV6-3, the J call TRBJ1-5; no reliable D call. From germline, CDR1 is MNHEY and CDR2 SVGEGT. This CDR3 spans 15 amino acids. V was pared by 3 bases and J by 4 bases, with 13 bases between. CDR3 region: CASSYFIARNQPQHF. The CDR3 coding sequence is TGTGCCAGCAGTTATTTTATAGCGCGAAATCAGCCCCAGCATTTT.

The chain carries TRBV7-9 and TRBJ1-6, with TRBD1 matching 7 bases. Germline CDR1 SEHNR, CDR2 FQNEAQ (reference sequence). V gave up 5 bases and J gave up 9 bases; unmatched junction bases: 13. The CDR3 extends over 16 amino acids. The chain's CDR3 is CASSLDWRGRGSPLHF. CDR3 bases: TGTGCCAGCAGCCTAGACTGGAGGGGGCGCGGTTCACCCCTCCACTTT.